One sample yielded the 3 T cell receptor beta chains listed below, sequenced in a study of post-analysis software for immune sequencing data. The study, taken as a whole, reports: The five TRBV segments detected at higher frequency in patients than in controls included TRBV5-6, TRBV5-1 and TRBV20-1.

Prepared TCR beta cDNA libraries contained unique molecular identifiers. TCRdb re-analysed the PCR reads in MiXCR, keeping a single row per CDR3 protein. Among over 250,000 distinct CDR3 sequences listed, 36% were seen once. The antigens these receptors bind are not known. The sequenced sample was blood. The receptor source for this set is a girl under 18 with multiple sclerosis.

J is TRBJ2-3 and V is TRBV12-3 or TRBV12-4; D tentatively fits TRBD1 or TRBD2 (5 bases each). V was shortened by 4 bases and J by 11 bases, with 25 bases between the two germline ends. The CDR3 is 16 residues long. The CDR3 region has the DNA TGTGCCAGCAGTTGGGTGGGACCGGTAACAGCAGATGTGCAGTATTTT. It is translated as CASSWVGPVTADVQYF.

This clonotype was picked up a small number of times. The V call is TRBV5-1, the J call TRBJ2-2, with 7 bases fitting TRBD1. The CDR3 covers 15 residues. With 4 bases clipped from V and 1 base from J, the junction kept 4 bases outside the gene matches. The germline CDR1 and CDR2 sequences are SGHRS and YFSETQ. The DNA for the CDR3 is TGCGCCAGCAGCCCGACAGGGAAGAACACCGGGGAGCTGTTTTTT. The encoded protein is CASSPTGKNTGELFF.

This clonotype was counted between two and nine times. This could be a read error, since a much larger clone is one nucleotide away. The chain couples TRBV6-2 or TRBV6-3 to TRBJ2-1, with 8 bases lining up with TRBD1. Germline CDR1 and CDR2: MNHEY and SVGEGT. The CDR3 extends over 17 amino acids. V trimming: 5 bases; J trimming: 1 base; junction bases outside the gene matches: 10. CDR3 residues: CASSPLTDRASYNEQFF. In DNA, the CDR3 is TGTGCCAGCAGTCCCCTTACGGACAGGGCGTCCTACAATGAGCAGTTCTTC.